This TCR beta chain was documented in a study of vaccination effects on CD4 cells after COVID-19 (dated by TCRdb to 2021 to 2024). For the study in its entirety: Across the study, the median time from the second dose to post-vaccine sampling was 72 days (range 14 to 241). The study compared SARS-CoV-2 spike-specific CD4+ TCR repertoires before and after mRNA vaccination in COVID-19 convalescent patients and infection-naive vaccine recipients. A total of 10 COVID-19 convalescent patients and several SARS-CoV-2-naive healthy vaccine recipients were included in the full study. Cultures from other donors in the study were sequenced with the Oncomine TCR Beta short-read assay on an Illumina iSeq 100. Results and caveats for the whole study, not just this receptor: Marked clonal contraction was observed in both infection-induced and vaccine-induced clones at late post-vaccination timepoints, consistent with waning T cell responses. Only a small number of convalescent patients were included, and no early post-infection timepoints were available, which limited the study. Among healthy vaccine recipients, nearly all vaccine-induced clones were SARS-CoV-2 mono-reactive, and only 1 of 255 was cross-reactive with common cold coronaviruses.

The ViraFEST assay stimulated PBMC with viral peptide pools and then used TCR sequencing to identify antigen-specific CD4+ T cell clonotypes by expansion. After approximately eleven days of culture, CD4+ T cells were isolated with the EasySep CD4+ T cell isolation kit. Each participant received two doses of an mRNA SARS-CoV-2 vaccine, either BNT162b2 or mRNA-1273. Healthy vaccine recipients had no prior SARS-CoV-2 infection, confirmed by negative nucleocapsid antibodies before and after vaccination. Some 2.2 million PBMC per well were cultured in IMDM with about 4.8% human AB serum, 9 to 10 IU/ml IL-2 and gentamicin, plus 10 ug/ml peptides. On days 3 and 7, half of the culture medium was replaced with fresh IL-2-containing medium. Unless otherwise noted, each peptide stimulation condition was cultured in triplicate wells. Using Ficoll-Paque Plus gradient centrifugation, PBMC were separated from whole blood and then either used fresh or cryopreserved at -140C. Overlapping peptide pools spanned the spike proteins of SARS-CoV-2 and the common cold coronaviruses HCoV-NL63, HCoV-OC43 and HCoV-229E. The QIAamp micro DNA kit was used to extract genomic DNA from the cultured CD4+ T cells.

The method behind the library was the immunoSEQ multiplex PCR assay. DNA from the cultured and isolated CD4+ T cells underwent TCR beta CDR3 sequencing. Per the authors' processing: Non-productive TCR sequences were removed and reads were trimmed to the CDR3 region, keeping CDR3s of at least 7 amino acids. Antigen-specific clonotypes were identified with the MANAFEST web app by comparing expansion in peptide wells against reference cultures. Positive clones required FDR<0.05 expansion versus reference and all other wells, odds ratio above 5, and frequency above 0.1% in two replicate wells. A clonotype was called cross-reactive if it was significantly expanded both in SARS-CoV-2 spike wells and in at least one common cold coronavirus spike condition. Levenshtein distance calculated with the stringdist R package was used to assess CDR3 similarity, and unrooted trees were constructed with ape in R 3.6.1. The table was pulled from immuneACCESS by TCRdb, which kept in-frame rearrangements only. Such tables lose some clones; where checked, under half of the loss comes from unresolved V genes, and the rest has no known cause. That table is the source of V, J and clone size, and D and trimming were worked out from the DNA. Across this sample there are roughly 16,000 clones, with 60% to 85% seen only once. The ten largest clones take up under 20% of the sample.

On this clone: Its target antigen remains unknown. No clone much larger than this one lies a single base away; base qualities are absent.

Germline trimming: 0 bases from V, 5 bases from J; junction bases outside gene matches: 4. From the cysteine through the phenylalanine, the CDR3 covers 15 amino acids. Only the CDR3 part of the read is kept: 45 bases, read in frame from the first base. Based on the germline V gene, the CDR1 and CDR2 sequences are SGDLS and YYNGEE. Sequencing was performed on CD4+ T cells from PBMCs cultured with HCoV-NL63 spike peptides, taken after COVID-19 vaccination. The cell subset or site label here, explained by the study, means: HCoV-NL63 spike overlapping peptide pool stimulation. The TCR originated in a human donor who received a COVID-19 vaccine. The sequence joins TRBV9 to TRBJ2-5, with 10 junctional bases fitting TRBD1. The sequenced DNA: TGTGCCAGCAGCGTAGGGACAGGGGGACGGGAGACCCAGTACTTC. This is translated as CASSVGTGGRETQYF.